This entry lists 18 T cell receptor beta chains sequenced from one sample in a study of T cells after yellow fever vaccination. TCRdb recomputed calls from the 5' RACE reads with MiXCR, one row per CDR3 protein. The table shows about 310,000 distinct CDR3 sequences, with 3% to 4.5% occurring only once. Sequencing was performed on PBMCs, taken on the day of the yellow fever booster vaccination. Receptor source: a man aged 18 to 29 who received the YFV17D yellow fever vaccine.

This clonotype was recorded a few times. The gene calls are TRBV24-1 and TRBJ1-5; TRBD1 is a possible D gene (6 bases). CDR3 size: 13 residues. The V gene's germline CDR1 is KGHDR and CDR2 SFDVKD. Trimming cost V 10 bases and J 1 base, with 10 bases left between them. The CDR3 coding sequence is TGTGCCACAGGGGGGTACAGCAATCAGCCCCAGCATTTT. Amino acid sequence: CATGGYSNQPQHF.

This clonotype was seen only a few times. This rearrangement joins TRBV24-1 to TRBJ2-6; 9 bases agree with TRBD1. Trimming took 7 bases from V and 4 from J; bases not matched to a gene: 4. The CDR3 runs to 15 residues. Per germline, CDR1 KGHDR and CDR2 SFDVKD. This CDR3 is CATSGQGLGANVLTF. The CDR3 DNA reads TGTGCCACCAGCGGACAGGGGTTGGGGGCCAACGTCCTGACTTTC.

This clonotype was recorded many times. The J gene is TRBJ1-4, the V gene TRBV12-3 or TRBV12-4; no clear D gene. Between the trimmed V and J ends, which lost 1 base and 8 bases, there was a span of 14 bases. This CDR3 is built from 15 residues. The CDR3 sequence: CASSLGALGREKLFF. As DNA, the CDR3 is TGTGCCAGCAGTTTAGGGGCCCTCGGGCGGGAAAAACTGTTTTTT.

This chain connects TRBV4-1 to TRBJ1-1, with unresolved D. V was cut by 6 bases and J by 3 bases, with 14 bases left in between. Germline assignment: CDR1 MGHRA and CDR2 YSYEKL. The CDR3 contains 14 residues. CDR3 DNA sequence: TGCGCCAGCAGTGAATCGGGGTCGTACACTGAAGCTTTCTTT. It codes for CASSESGSYTEAFF.

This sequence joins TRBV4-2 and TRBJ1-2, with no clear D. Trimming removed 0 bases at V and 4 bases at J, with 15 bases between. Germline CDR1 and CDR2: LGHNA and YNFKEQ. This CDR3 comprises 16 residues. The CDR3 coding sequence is TGTGCCAGCAGCCAAGATCGGGTGAACGGGGTCTATGGCTACACCTTC. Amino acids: CASSQDRVNGVYGYTF.

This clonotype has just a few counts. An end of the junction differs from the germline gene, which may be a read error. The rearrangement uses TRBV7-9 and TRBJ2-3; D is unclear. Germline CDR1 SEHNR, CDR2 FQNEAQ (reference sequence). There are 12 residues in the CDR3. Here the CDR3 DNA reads TGTGCCAGAAGCTTGGCCGGTGATACGCAGTATTTT. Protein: CARSLAGDTQYF.

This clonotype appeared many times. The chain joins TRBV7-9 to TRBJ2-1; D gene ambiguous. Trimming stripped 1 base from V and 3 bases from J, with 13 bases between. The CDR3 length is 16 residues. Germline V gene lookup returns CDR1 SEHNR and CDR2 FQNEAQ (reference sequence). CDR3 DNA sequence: TGTGCCAGCAGCTTAGGCACAGCGTTATACTACAATGAGCAGTTCTTC. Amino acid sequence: CASSLGTALYYNEQFF. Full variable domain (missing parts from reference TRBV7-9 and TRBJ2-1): DTGVSQNPRHKITKRGQNVTFRCDPISEHNRLYWYRQTLGQGPEFLTYFQNEAQLEKSRLLSDRFSAERPKGSFSTLEIQRTEQGDSAMYLCASSLGTALYYNEQFFGPGTRLTVL.

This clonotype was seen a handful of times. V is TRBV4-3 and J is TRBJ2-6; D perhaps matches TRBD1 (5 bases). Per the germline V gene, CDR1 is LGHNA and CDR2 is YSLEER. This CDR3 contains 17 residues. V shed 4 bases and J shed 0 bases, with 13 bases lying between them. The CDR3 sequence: CASSPQGYHSGANVLTF. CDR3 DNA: TGCGCCAGCAGCCCTCAGGGCTATCACTCTGGGGCCAACGTCCTGACTTTC.

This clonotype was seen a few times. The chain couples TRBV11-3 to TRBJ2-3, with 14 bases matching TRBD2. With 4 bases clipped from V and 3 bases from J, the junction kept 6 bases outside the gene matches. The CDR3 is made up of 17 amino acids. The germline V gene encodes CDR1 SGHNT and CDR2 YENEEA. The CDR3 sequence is CASSSGTSGRATDTQYF. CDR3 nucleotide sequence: TGTGCCAGCAGCTCCGGGACTAGCGGGAGAGCAACAGATACGCAGTATTTT.

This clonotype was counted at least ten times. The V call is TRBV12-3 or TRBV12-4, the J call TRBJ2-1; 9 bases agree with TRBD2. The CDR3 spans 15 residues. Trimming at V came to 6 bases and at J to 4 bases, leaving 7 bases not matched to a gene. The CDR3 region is CASSPRRGGYNEQFF. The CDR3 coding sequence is TGTGCCAGCAGCCCCCGGCGGGGGGGGTACAATGAGCAGTTCTTC.

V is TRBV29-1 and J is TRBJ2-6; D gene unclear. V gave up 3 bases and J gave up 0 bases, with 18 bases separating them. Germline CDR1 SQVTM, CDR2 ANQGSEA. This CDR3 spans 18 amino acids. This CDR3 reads CSVDLNYGSSSGANVLTF. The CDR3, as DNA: TGCAGCGTTGACCTGAACTACGGGTCTAGCTCTGGGGCCAACGTCCTGACTTTC.

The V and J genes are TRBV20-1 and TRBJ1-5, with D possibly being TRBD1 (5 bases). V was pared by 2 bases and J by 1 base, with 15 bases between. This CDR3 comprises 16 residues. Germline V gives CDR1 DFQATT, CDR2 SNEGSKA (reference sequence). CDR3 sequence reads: CSARQIQGVSNQPQHF. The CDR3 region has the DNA TGCAGTGCTAGACAGATTCAGGGTGTGAGCAATCAGCCCCAGCATTTT.

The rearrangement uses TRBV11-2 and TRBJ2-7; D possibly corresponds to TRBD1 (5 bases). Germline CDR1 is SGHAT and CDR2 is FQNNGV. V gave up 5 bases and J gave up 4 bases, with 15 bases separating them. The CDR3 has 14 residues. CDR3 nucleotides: TGTGCCAGCAGCGCCCAGGGAATACCTTACGAGCAGTACTTC. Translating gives CASSAQGIPYEQYF.

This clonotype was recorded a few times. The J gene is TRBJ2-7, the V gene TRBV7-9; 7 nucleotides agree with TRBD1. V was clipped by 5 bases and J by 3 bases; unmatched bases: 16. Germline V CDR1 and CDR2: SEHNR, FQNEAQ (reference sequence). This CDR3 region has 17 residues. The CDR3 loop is CASSLLSLGDRGYEQYV. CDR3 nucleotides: TGTGCCAGCAGCCTCCTATCGTTGGGGGACAGAGGCTACGAGCAGTACGTC.

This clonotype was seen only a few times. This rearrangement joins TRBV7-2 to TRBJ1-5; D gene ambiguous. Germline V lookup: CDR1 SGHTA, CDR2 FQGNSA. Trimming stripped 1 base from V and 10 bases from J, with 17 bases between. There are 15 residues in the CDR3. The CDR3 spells CASSLVMGPGRPQHF. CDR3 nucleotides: TGTGCCAGCAGCTTAGTGATGGGCCCCGGGCGTCCCCAGCATTTT.

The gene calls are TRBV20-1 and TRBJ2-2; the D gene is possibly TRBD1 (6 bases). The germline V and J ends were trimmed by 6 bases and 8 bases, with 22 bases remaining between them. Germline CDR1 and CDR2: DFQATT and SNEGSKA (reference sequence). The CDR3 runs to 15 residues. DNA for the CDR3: TGCAGTGCGGAGTCCGGGACACACCCCTGGGGGGAGCTGTTTTTT. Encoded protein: CSAESGTHPWGELFF.

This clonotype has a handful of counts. In DNA, the CDR3 is TGTGCCAGCAGGGGGACATTCTCCTACGAGCAGTACTTC. Its translation is CASRGTFSYEQYF. V usage is TRBV25-1 and J usage is TRBJ2-7, with a weak D call TRBD1 (6 bases). The CDR3 length is 13 residues. The V gene's germline CDR1 is MGHDK and CDR2 SYGVNS. V lost 6 bases to trimming and J lost 0 bases, with 9 bases between them.

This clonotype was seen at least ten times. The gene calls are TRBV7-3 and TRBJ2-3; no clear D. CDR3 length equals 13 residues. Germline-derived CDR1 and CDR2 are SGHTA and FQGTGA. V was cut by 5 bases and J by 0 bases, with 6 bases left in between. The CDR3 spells CASSTSSTDTQYF. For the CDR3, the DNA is TGTGCCAGCAGCACCTCTAGCACAGATACGCAGTATTTT.